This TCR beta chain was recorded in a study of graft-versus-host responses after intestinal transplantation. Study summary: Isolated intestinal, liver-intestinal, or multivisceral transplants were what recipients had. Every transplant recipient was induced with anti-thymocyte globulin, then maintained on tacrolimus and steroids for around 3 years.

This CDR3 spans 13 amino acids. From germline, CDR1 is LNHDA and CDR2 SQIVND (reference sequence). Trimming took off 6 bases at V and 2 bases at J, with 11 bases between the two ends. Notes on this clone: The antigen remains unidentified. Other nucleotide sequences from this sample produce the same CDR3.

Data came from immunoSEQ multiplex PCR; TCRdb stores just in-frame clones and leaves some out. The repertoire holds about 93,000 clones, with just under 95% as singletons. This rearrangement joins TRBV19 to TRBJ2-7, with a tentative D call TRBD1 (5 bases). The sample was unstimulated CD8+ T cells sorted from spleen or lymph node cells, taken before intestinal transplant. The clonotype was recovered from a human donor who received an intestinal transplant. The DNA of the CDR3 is TGTGCCAGTAGCCCAGGGTTCACCTACGAGCAGTACTTC. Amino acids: CASSPGFTYEQYF.